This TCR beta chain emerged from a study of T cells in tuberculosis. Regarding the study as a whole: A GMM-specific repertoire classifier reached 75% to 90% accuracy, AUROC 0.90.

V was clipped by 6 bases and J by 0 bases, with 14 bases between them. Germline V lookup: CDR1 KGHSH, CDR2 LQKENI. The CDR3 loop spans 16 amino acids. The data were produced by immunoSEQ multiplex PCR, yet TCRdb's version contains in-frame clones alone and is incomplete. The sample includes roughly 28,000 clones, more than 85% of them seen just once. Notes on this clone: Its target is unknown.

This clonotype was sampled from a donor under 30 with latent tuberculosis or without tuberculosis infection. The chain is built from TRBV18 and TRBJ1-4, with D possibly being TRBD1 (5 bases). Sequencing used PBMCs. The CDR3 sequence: CASSPTRQTTNEKLFF. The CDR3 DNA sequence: TGTGCCAGCTCGCCTACACGACAGACAACTAATGAAAAACTGTTTTTT.